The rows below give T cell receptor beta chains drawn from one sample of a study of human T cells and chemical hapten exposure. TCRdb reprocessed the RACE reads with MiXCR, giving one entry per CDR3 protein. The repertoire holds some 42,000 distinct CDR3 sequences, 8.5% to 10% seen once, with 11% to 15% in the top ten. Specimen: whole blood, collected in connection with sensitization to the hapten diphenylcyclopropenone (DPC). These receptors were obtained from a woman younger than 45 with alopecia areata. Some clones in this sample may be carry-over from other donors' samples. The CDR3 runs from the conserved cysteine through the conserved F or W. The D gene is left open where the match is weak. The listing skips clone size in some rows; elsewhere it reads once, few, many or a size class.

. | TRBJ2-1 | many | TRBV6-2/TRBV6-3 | TGTGCCAGCGGGGAGACTTCCTACAATGAGCAGTTCTTC | CASGETSYNEQFF
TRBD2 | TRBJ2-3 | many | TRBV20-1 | TGCAGTGCTAGCTCCCCGGCTAGCGGAACAGATACGCAGTATTTT | CSASSPASGTDTQYF
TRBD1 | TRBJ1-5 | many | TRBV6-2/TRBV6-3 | TGTGCCAGCAGTTGGGACAGCGGCAATCAGCCCCAGCATTTT | CASSWDSGNQPQHF
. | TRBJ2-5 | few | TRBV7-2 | TGTGCCAGCAGCTTAGCGTTTTCGGAGACCCAGTACTTC | CASSLAFSETQYF
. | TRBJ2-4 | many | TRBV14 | TGTGCCAGCAGCGCGGGGCCCTATTTAGCCAAAAACATTCAGTACTTC | CASSAGPYLAKNIQYF
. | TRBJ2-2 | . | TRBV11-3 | TGTGCCAGCAGCTTATCGACAGAACGTGGGGAGCTGTTTTTT | CASSLSTERGELFF
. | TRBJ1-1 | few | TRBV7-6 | TGTGCCAGCAGCTTATCCGAGAACACTGAAGCTTTCTTT | CASSLSENTEAFF
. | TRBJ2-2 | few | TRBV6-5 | TGTGCCAGCAGTTACCAGATACCGGGAGTCGCTAACTTCGGGGAGCTGTTTTTT | CASSYQIPGVANFGELFF
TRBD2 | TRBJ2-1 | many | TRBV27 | TGTGCCAGCAGTTTTGGCGGGGGGGCCTACAATGAGCAGTTCTTC | CASSFGGGAYNEQFF
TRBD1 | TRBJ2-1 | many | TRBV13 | TGTGCCAGCAGCTCCGGATTCCGACAGGGGAAGCGCTCCTACAATGAGCAGTTCTTC | CASSSGFRQGKRSYNEQFF
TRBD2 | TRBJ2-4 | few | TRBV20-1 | TGCAGTGCCCTTAAGGCTAGCGGGGCCAAAAACATTCAGTACTTC | CSALKASGAKNIQYF
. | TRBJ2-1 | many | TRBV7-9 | TGTGCCAGCAGCTTTTACCGAGACAGAGTTTCCTACAATGAGCAGTTCTTC | CASSFYRDRVSYNEQFF
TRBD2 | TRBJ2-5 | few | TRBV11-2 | TGTGCCAGCATGGAGAGGCGGGGGGTCCAAGAGACCCAGTACTTC | CASMERRGVQETQYF
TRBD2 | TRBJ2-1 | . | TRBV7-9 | TGTGCCAGCAGCCCTTGGGGGGGGGACAATGAGCAGTTCTTC | CASSPWGGDNEQFF